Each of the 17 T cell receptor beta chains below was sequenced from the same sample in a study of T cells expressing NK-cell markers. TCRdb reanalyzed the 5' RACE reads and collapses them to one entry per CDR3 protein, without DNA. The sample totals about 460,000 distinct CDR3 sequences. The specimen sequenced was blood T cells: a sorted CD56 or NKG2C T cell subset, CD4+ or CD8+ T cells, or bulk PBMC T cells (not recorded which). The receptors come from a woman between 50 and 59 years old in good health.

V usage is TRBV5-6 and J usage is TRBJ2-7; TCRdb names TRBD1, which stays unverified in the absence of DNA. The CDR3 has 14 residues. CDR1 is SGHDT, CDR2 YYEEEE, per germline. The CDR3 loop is CASSLQGAFGEQYF. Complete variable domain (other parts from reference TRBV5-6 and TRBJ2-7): DAGVTQSPTHLIKTRGQQVTLRCSPKSGHDTVSWYQQALGQGPQFIFQYYEEEERQRGNFPDRFSGHQFPNYSSELNVNALLLGDSALYLCASSLQGAFGEQYFGPGTRLTVT.

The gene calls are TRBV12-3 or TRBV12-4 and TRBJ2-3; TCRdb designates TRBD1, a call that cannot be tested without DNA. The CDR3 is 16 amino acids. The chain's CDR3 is CASSLEGQGGADTQYF.

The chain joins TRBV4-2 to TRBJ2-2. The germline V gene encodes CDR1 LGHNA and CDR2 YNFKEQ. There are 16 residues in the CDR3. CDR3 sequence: CASSQALRSNTGELFF.

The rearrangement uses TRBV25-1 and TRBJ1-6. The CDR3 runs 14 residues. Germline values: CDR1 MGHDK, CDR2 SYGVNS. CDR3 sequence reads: CASSDYGGHSPLHF.

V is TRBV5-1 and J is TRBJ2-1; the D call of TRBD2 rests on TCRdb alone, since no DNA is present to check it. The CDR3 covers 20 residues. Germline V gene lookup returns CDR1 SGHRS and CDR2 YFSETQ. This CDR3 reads CASSGGTSGRLPSSYNEQFF.

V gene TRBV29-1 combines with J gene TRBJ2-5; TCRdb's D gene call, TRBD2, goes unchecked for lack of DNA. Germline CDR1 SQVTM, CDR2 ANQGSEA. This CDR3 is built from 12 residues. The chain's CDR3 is CSVRLAGETQYF. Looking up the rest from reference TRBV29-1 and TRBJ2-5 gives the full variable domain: SAVISQKPSRDICQRGTSLTIQCQVDSQVTMMFWYRQQPGQSLTLIATANQGSEATYESGFVIDKFPISRPNLTFSTLTVSNMSPEDSSIYLCSVRLAGETQYFGPGTRLLVL.

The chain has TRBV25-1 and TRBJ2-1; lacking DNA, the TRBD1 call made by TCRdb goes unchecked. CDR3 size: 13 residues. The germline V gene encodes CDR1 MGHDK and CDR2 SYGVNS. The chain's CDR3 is CASSAGAVYEQFF.

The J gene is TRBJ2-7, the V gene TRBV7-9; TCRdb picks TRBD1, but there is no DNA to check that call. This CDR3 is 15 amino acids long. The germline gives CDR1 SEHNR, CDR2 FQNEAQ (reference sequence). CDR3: CASSPDRGFTYEQYF.

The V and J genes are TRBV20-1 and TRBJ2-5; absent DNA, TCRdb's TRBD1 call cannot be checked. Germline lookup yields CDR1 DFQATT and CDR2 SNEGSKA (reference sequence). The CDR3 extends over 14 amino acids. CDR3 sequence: CSAREIWAGETQYF.

CDR3 region: CASRERDSYGYTF. The chain combines TRBV12-3 or TRBV12-4 with TRBJ1-2; checking the TCRdb D call of TRBD1 is not possible without DNA. The CDR3 sequence is 13 residues long.

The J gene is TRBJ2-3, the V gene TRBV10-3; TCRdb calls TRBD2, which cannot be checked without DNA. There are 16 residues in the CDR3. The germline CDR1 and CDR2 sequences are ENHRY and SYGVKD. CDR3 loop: CAISEERALPTDTQYF.

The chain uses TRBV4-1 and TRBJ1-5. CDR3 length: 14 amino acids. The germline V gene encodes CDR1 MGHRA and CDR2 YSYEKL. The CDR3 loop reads CASSQDEERMPQHF.

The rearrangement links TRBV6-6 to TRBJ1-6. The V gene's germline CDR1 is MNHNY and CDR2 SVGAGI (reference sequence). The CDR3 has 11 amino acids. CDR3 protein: CASRVGSPLHF.

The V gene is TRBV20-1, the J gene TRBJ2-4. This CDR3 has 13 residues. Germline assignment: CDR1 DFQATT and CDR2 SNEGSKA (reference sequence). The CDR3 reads CSARRTAKNIQYF.

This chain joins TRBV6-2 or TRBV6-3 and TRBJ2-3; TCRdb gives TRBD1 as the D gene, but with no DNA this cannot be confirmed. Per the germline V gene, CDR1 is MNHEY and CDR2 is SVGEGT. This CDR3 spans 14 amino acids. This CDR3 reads CASSPRLAQGTQYF.

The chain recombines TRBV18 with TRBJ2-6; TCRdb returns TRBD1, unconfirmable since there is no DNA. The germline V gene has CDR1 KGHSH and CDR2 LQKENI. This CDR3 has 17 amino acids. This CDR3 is CASSPSWRGAGANVLTF.

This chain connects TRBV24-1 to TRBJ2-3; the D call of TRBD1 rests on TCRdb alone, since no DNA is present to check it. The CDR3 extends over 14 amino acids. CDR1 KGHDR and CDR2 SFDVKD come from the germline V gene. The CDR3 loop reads CATSPGQSTDTQYF.